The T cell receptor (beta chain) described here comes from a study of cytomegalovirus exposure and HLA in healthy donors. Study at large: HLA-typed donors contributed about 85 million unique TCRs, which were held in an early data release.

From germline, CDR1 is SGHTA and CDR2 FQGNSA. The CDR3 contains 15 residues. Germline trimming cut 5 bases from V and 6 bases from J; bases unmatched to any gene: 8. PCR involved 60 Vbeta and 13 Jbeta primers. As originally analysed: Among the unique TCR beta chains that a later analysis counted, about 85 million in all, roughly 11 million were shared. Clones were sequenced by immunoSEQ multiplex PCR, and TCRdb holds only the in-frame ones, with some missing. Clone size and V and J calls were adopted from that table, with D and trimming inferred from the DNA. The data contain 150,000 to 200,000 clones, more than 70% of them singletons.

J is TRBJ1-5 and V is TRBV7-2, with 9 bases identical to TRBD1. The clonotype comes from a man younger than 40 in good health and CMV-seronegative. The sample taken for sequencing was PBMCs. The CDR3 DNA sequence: TGTGCCAGCAGCCCTGGGGGACAGGGATTTCAGCCCCAGCATTTT. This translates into CASSPGGQGFQPQHF.